One sample yielded the 12 T cell receptor beta chains listed below, sequenced in a study of CD8+ T cells in alopecia areata. cDNA prepared by RNA extraction and subsequent reverse transcription served as the template for sequencing. Repertoires were generated with immunoSEQ multiplex PCR, while TCRdb's copy carries only in-frame clones and drops some. The table lists under 250,000 clones, approximately 52% of them singletons, with 0.4% to 0.55% in the top ten. This specimen was CD4+ T cells sorted from blood, taken at week 0. The receptors originated from a human donor with alopecia areata.

The V and J genes are TRBV28 and TRBJ1-1, with unresolved D. The V and J ends lost 9 bases and 3 bases respectively, with 14 bases between them. The germline V gene has CDR1 MDHEN and CDR2 SYDVKM. The CDR3 has 13 amino acids. The CDR3 nucleotides read TGTGCCAGTAAGGATGCCATTTACACTGAAGCTTTCTTT. Its translation is CASKDAIYTEAFF.

The rearrangement joins TRBV30 to TRBJ1-5; 10 bases line up with TRBD1. V lost 0 bases and J lost 2; bases outside the gene matches: 7. The length of the CDR3 is 17 residues. Per the germline V gene, CDR1 is GTSNPN and CDR2 is SVGIG (reference sequence). CDR3 in amino acids: CAWSVYPGTGGNQPQHF. CDR3 nucleotide sequence: TGTGCCTGGAGTGTTTATCCAGGGACAGGGGGCAATCAGCCCCAGCATTTT.

This clone was detected once. The chain couples TRBV20-1 to TRBJ1-1; D perhaps matches TRBD1 (5 bases). Germline CDR1 is DFQATT and CDR2 is SNEGSKA (reference sequence). The CDR3 spans 11 residues. Trimming took 5 bases from V and 6 from J, leaving 10 bases between them. CDR3 amino acids: CSARPGAEAFF. The CDR3 DNA is TGCAGTGCTCGTCCGGGGGCTGAAGCTTTCTTT.

J is TRBJ2-4 and V is TRBV5-4, with 12 bases aligning to TRBD2. The CDR3 has 16 residues. J was trimmed by 0 bases and V by 4 bases; bases with no gene match: 2. CDR1 and CDR2 from the germline V gene are SGHNT and YYREEE (reference sequence). The CDR3 reads CASSPGLAGAKNIQYF. DNA for the CDR3: TGTGCCAGCAGCCCGGGACTAGCGGGAGCCAAAAACATTCAGTACTTC.

The chain is built from TRBV29-1 and TRBJ1-4; D gene ambiguous. This CDR3 spans 13 amino acids. CDR1 is SQVTM and CDR2 is ANQGSEA in the germline V gene. The ends were cut back, 6 bases at V and 3 bases at J, with 11 bases in the middle. DNA of the CDR3: TGCAGCGTCGCGAGGACGGCTAATGAAAAACTGTTTTTT. Translation: CSVARTANEKLFF.

This clone appeared a few times. Other DNA sequences within the sample encode an identical CDR3. V and J are TRBV18 and TRBJ2-3; no clear D gene. The CDR3 sequence is 11 residues long. Germline V gives CDR1 KGHSH, CDR2 LQKENI. Trimming removed 2 bases at V and 5 bases at J, with 2 bases between. CDR3 DNA sequence: TGTGCCAGCTCACCAGGAGATACGCAGTATTTT. Its protein product is CASSPGDTQYF. Together with reference TRBV18 and TRBJ2-3, the CDR3 gives the full variable domain: NAGVMQNPRHLVRRRGQEARLRCSPMKGHSHVYWYRQLPEEGLKFMVYLQKENIIDESGMPKERFSAEFPKEGPSILRIQQVVRGDSAAYFCASSPGDTQYFGPGTRLTVL.

The V call is TRBV5-6, the J call TRBJ1-1; D might be TRBD1 (6 bases). Trimming left V 1 base short and J 4 bases short, with 8 bases between. The germline V gene encodes CDR1 SGHDT and CDR2 YYEEEE. There are 13 residues in the CDR3. The CDR3 DNA reads TGTGCCAGCAGCTTGATAGGGGGCACTGAAGCTTTCTTT. This translates into CASSLIGGTEAFF.

The chain combines TRBV7-9 with TRBJ2-1; maybe TRBD2 (6 bases). V lost 1 base, J lost 10 bases, and 8 bases lay in between. Germline V gives CDR1 SEHNR, CDR2 FQNEAQ (reference sequence). The CDR3 spans 12 residues. The CDR3 spells CASSLGTSEQFF. The CDR3 DNA reads TGTGCCAGCAGCTTAGGAACTAGCGAGCAGTTCTTC.

The chain carries TRBV30 and TRBJ2-7, with 9 bases aligning to TRBD1. The CDR3 totals 12 residues. Germline V gene lookup returns CDR1 GTSNPN and CDR2 SVGIG (reference sequence). The V segment lost 8 bases and the J segment 2 bases; nucleotides outside the gene matches: 4. For the CDR3, the DNA is TGTGCCGGCCGGGACAGGGCCTACGAGCAGTACTTC. Amino acid sequence: CAGRDRAYEQYF.

This sequence joins TRBV30 and TRBJ1-2, with D maybe TRBD1 (5 bases). Trimming removed 1 base from V and 7 bases from J, with 19 bases in between. The germline gives CDR1 GTSNPN, CDR2 SVGIG (reference sequence). This CDR3 has 15 residues. The CDR3 DNA reads as TGTGCCTGGAGTGGAACCGGGGCGGTCGTCTCTGGCTACACCTTC. Protein product: CAWSGTGAVVSGYTF. The full variable domain, rest sourced from reference TRBV30 and TRBJ1-2, is SQTIHQWPATLVQPVGSPLSLECTVEGTSNPNLYWYRQAAGRGLQLLFYSVGIGQISSEVPQNLSASRPQDRQFILSSKKLLLSDSGFYLCAWSGTGAVVSGYTFGSGTRLTVV.

The chain has TRBV6-5 and TRBJ2-7; no clear D gene. Trimming shortened V by 2 bases and J by 0 bases, and 5 bases separated the two germline ends. CDR1 is MNHEY, CDR2 SVGAGI, per germline. This CDR3 contains 13 residues. CDR3: CASSYHPSYEQYF. CDR3 DNA sequence: TGTGCCAGCAGTTACCACCCCTCCTACGAGCAGTACTTC.

This clone was picked up a small number of times. This sequence joins TRBV23-1 and TRBJ1-1; D call uncertain. Being an ORF, TRBV23-1 has a function that is uncertain. V lost 6 bases and J 1 base, leaving 9 bases between the germline ends. There are 13 residues in the CDR3. The chain's CDR3 is CASRTAGNTEAFF. CDR3 sequence (DNA): TGCGCCAGCAGGACGGCTGGGAACACTGAAGCTTTCTTT.